These 5 T cell receptor beta chains share one sample of origin, sequenced in a study of identical twins. TCRdb itself ran the 5' RACE reads through MiXCR, one entry per CDR3 protein. Of under 250,000 distinct CDR3 sequences listed, about 13% are singletons. The same sample was also used in a study of yellow fever vaccine responses in identical twins.

The sequenced sample consisted of memory (CD45RO+) T cells sorted from blood. The receptors stem from a woman aged 18-29 years in good health.

This clonotype was found a few times. The V and J genes are TRBV5-1 and TRBJ2-7, with 12 bases aligning to TRBD2. Losses at the gene ends were 3 bases for V and 2 bases for J; bases not matched to a gene: 9. This CDR3 is 17 amino acids long. Germline V CDR1 and CDR2: SGHRS, YFSETQ. The CDR3: CASSSRLAGEGTYEQYF. CDR3 coding DNA: TGCGCCAGCAGCTCCCGACTAGCGGGAGAGGGCACCTACGAGCAGTACTTC.

In nucleotides, the CDR3 is TGTGCCAGCAGTTCCCGACTAGCGGGAGGTGGGGGAGAGACCCAGTACTTC. Its protein is CASSSRLAGGGGETQYF. This rearrangement joins TRBV12-3 or TRBV12-4 to TRBJ2-5; 13 bases fit TRBD2. The V segment lost 4 bases and the J segment 4 bases; nucleotides outside the gene matches: 9. The CDR3 is made up of 17 amino acids.

In its sample, this clonotype was seen a few times. This chain connects TRBV5-1 to TRBJ2-1, with TRBD1 matching 9 bases. V lost 3 bases and J lost 2; bases outside the gene matches: 3. This CDR3 has 15 amino acids. Germline V CDR1 and CDR2: SGHRS, YFSETQ. The CDR3 bases are TGCGCCAGCAGCTCGCGGACAGGGGCCTACAATGAGCAGTTCTTC. The encoded protein is CASSSRTGAYNEQFF.

This clonotype was seen more than once but under ten times. The gene calls are TRBV6-5 and TRBJ2-3; D is unclear. Trimming removed 4 bases at V and 5 bases at J, with 25 bases between. The CDR3 contains 18 residues. Germline values: CDR1 MNHEY, CDR2 SVGAGI. The DNA for the CDR3 is TGTGCCAGCAGTTTATTAGTTTCCGGACCGTGGCGTGTAGATACGCAGTATTTT. Amino acids: CASSLLVSGPWRVDTQYF.

The chain links TRBV20-1 to TRBJ2-5; TRBD2 matches at 7 bases. Per the germline V gene, CDR1 is DFQATT and CDR2 is SNEGSKA (reference sequence). The CDR3 is 13 residues long. V lost 5 bases to trimming and J lost 1 base; unmatched junction nucleotides: 4. The CDR3 reads CSADGGTQETQYF. Written as DNA, the CDR3 is TGCAGTGCTGACGGGGGGACCCAAGAGACCCAGTACTTC.